The 3 T cell receptor beta chains below come from one sample, sequenced in a study of shared clonotypes between healthy human individuals. Profiling relied on immunoSEQ multiplex PCR, and the TCRdb table lists in-frame clones only, not all of them. The sample shows some 500,000 clones, 90% to 96% of them seen only once. Material: naive CD4+ T cells sorted from blood. The subset was: CD45RA+ positively selected. These receptors all stem from a woman younger than 45 in good health.

The chain employs TRBV15 and TRBJ2-6; D is unclear. Deletions cut 6 bases from V and 0 bases from J, with 12 bases between. This CDR3 comprises 16 residues. CDR1 and CDR2 from the germline V gene are LNHNV and YYDKDF (reference sequence). CDR3 sequence (DNA): TGTGCCACCAGGGTGGGCGGTAGCTCTGGGGCCAACGTCCTGACTTTC. Residues: CATRVGGSSGANVLTF.

The chain recombines TRBV29-1 with TRBJ1-1, with D hard to call. Germline CDR1 and CDR2: SQVTM and ANQGSEA. The CDR3 spans 11 residues. Trimming removed 7 bases at V and 5 bases at J, with 11 bases between. The CDR3 loop reads CSARPGTEAFF. Here the CDR3 DNA reads TGCAGCGCCCGGCCGGGGACTGAAGCTTTCTTT.

This clone occurred a few times. The rearrangement joins TRBV7-9 to TRBJ2-7, with D possibly TRBD2 on 5 matching bases. V lost 7 bases and J lost 2, with 15 bases in between. Germline CDR1 and CDR2: SEHNR and FQNEAQ (reference sequence). The CDR3 totals 14 residues. CDR3 residues: CASTSRTGTYEQYF. As DNA, the CDR3 is TGTGCCAGCACCTCTCGGACGGGGACCTACGAGCAGTACTTC.